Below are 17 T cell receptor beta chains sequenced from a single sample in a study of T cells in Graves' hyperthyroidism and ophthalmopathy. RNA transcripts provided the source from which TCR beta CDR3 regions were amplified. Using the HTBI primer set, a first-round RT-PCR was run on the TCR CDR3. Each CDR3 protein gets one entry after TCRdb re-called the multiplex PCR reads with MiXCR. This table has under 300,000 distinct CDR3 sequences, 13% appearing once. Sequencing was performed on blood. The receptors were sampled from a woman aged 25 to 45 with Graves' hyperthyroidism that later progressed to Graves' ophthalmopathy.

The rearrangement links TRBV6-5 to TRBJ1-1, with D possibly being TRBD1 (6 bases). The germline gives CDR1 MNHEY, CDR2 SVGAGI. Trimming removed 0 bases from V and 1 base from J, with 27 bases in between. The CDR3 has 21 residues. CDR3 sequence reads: CASSYSVGGWVNRVENTEAFF. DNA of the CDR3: TGTGCCAGCAGTTACTCTGTGGGGGGGTGGGTCAACAGGGTTGAGAACACTGAAGCTTTCTTT.

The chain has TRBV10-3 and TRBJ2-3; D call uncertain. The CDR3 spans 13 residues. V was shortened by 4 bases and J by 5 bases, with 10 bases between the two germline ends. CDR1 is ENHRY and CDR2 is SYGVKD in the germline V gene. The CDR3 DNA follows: TGTGCCATCAGTGCCAGCATAAGAGATACGCAGTATTTT. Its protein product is CAISASIRDTQYF.

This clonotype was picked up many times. DNA of the CDR3: TGTGCCAGCAGTTATCAAGGAACGAACACTGAAGCTTTCTTT. Protein: CASSYQGTNTEAFF. The rearrangement links TRBV6-5 to TRBJ1-1; unclear D gene. V was clipped by 3 bases and J by 1 base, with 9 bases between them. The CDR3 sequence is 14 residues long. Germline V gene sequence: CDR1 MNHEY, CDR2 SVGAGI.

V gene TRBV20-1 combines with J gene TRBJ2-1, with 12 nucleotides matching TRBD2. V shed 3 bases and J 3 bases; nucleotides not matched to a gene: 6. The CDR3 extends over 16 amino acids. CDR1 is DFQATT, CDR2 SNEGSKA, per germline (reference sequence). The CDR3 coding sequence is TGCAGTGCTAGGGGTGGACTAGCGGGGTACTACAATGAGCAGTTCTTC. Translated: CSARGGLAGYYNEQFF.

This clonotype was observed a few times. CDR3 in DNA: TGTGCCATTGTAGACATAAACACCGGGGAGCTGTTTTTT. Residues: CAIVDINTGELFF. The V and J genes are TRBV10-3 and TRBJ2-2; D not resolved. In germline, CDR1 is ENHRY, CDR2 SYGVKD. V gave up 9 bases and J gave up 2 bases, with 10 bases separating them. The CDR3 has 13 residues.

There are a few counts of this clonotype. CDR3 loop: CASRPGTASSYEQYF. The CDR3 nucleotides are TGTGCCAGCAGGCCCGGGACAGCAAGCTCCTACGAGCAGTACTTC. This chain joins TRBV5-4 and TRBJ2-7, with 7 bases fitting TRBD1. The V gene's germline CDR1 is SGHNT and CDR2 YYREEE (reference sequence). J gave up 0 bases and V 5 bases, and 8 bases lay outside the gene matches. There are 15 residues in the CDR3.

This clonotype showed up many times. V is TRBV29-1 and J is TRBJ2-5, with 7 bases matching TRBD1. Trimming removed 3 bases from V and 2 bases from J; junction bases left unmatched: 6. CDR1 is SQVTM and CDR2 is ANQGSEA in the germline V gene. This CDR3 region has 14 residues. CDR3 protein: CSVDLGGSQETQYF. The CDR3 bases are TGCAGCGTTGATTTAGGGGGCTCTCAAGAGACCCAGTACTTC.

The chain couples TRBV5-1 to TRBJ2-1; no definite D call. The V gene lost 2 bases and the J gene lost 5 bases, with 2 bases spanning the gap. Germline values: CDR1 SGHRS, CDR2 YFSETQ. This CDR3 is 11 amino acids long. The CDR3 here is CASSFDNEQFF. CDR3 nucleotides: TGCGCCAGCAGCTTTGACAATGAGCAGTTCTTC.

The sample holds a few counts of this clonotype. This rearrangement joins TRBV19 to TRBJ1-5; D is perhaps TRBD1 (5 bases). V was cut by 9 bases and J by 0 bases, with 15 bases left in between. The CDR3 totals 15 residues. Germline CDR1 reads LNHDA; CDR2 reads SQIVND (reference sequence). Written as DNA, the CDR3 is TGTGCCAGCCTCGGGGGGTCTTATAGCAATCAGCCCCAGCATTTT. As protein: CASLGGSYSNQPQHF.

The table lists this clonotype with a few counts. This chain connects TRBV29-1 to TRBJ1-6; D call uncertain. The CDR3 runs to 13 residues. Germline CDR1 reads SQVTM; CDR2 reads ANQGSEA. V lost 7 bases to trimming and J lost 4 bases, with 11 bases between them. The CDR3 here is CSAQLNYNSPLHF. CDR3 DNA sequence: TGCAGCGCCCAGCTTAATTATAATTCACCCCTCCACTTT.

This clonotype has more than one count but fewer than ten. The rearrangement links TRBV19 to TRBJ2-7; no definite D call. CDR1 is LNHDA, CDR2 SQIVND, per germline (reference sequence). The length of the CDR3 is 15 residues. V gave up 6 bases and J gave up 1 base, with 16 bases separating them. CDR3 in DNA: TGTGCCAGTAGGGGTGGCCCGGTGGGATCCTACGAGCAGTACTTC. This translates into CASRGGPVGSYEQYF.

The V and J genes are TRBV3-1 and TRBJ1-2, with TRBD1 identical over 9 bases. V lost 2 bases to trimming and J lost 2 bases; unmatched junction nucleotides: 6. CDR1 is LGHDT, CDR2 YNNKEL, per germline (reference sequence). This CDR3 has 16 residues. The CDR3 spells CASSQLVQGANYGYTF. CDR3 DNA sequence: TGTGCCAGCAGCCAACTCGTACAGGGGGCGAACTATGGCTACACCTTC.

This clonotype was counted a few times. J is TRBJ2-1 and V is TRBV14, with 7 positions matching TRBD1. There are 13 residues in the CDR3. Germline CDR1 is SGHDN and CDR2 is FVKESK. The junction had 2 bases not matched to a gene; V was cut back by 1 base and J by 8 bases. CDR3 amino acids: CASSQGGGHEQFF. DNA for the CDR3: TGTGCCAGCAGCCAAGGAGGGGGCCATGAGCAGTTCTTC.

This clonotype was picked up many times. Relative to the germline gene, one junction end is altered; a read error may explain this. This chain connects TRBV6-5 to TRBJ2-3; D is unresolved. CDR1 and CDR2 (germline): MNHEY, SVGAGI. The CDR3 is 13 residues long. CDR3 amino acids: CASRYSLADTQYF. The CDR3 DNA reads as TGTGCCAGCAGGTACTCCCTGGCAGATACGCAGTATTTT.

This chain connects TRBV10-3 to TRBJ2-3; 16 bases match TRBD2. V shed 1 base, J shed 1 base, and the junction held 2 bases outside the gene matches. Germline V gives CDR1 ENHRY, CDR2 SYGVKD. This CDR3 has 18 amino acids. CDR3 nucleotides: TGTGCCATCAGTGAGTGGGGGACTAGCGGGAGGGGCACAGATACGCAGTATTTT. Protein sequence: CAISEWGTSGRGTDTQYF.

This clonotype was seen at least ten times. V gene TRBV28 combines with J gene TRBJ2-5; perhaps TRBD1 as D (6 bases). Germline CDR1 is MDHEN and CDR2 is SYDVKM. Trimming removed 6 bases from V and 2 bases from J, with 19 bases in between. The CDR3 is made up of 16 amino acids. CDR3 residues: CASRTDAWGTQETQYF. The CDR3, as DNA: TGTGCCAGCAGAACTGACGCTTGGGGGACACAAGAGACCCAGTACTTC.

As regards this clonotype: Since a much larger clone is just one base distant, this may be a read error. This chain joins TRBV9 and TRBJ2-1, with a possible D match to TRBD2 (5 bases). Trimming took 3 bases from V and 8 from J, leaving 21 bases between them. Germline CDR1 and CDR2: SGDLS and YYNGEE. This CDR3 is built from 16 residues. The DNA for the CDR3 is TGTGCCAGCAGCGGAGGCACTCCTAGCAGCCGGCATGAGCAGTTCTTC. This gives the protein CASSGGTPSSRHEQFF.